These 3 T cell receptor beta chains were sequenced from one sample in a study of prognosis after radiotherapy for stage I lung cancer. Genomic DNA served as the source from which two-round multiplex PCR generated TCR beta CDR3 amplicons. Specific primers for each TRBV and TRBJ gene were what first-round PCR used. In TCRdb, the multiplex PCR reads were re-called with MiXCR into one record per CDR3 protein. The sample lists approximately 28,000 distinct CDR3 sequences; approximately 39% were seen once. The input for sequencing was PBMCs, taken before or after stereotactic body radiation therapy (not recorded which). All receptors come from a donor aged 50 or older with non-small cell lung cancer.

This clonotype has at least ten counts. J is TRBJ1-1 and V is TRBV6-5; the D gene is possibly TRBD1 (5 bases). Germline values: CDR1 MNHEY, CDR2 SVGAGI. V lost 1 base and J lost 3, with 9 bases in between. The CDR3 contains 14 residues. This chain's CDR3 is CASSYWGVDTEAFF. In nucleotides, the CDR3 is TGTGCCAGCAGTTACTGGGGGGTAGACACTGAAGCTTTCTTT.

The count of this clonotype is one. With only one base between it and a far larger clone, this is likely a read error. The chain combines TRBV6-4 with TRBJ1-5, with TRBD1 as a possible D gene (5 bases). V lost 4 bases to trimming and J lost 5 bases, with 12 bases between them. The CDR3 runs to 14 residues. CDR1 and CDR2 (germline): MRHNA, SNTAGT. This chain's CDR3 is CASSVHGAYQPQHF. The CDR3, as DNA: TGTGCCAGCAGTGTCCATGGGGCGTATCAGCCCCAGCATTTT.

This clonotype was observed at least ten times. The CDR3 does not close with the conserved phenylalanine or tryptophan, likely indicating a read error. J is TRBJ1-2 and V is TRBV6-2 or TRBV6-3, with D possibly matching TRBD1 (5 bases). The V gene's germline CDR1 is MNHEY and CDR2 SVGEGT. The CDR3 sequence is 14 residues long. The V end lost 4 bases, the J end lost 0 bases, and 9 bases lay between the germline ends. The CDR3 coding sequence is TGTGCCAGCAGTTCCCCGGGACCTAACTATGGCTACACCCTC. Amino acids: CASSSPGPNYGYTL.